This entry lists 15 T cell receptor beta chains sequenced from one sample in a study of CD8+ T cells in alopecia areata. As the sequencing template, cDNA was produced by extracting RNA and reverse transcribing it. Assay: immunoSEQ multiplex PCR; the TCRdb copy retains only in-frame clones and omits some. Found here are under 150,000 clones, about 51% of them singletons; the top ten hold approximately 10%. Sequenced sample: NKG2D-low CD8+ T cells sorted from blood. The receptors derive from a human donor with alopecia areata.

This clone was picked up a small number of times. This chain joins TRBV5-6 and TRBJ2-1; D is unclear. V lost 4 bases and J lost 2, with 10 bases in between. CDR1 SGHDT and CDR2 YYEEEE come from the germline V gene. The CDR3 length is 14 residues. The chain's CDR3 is CASSPRMTYNEQFF. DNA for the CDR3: TGTGCCAGCAGCCCCCGAATGACCTACAATGAGCAGTTCTTC.

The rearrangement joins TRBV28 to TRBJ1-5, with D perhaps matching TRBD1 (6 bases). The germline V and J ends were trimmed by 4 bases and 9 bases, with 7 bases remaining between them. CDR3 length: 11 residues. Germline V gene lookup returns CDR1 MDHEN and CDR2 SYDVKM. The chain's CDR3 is CASSWGLPQHF. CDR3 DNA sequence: TGTGCCAGCAGTTGGGGGCTGCCCCAGCATTTT. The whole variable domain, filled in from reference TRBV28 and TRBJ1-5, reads DVKVTQSSRYLVKRTGEKVFLECVQDMDHENMFWYRQDPGLGLRLIYFSYDVKMKEKGDIPEGYSVSREKKERFSLILESASTNQTSMYLCASSWGLPQHFGDGTRLSIL.

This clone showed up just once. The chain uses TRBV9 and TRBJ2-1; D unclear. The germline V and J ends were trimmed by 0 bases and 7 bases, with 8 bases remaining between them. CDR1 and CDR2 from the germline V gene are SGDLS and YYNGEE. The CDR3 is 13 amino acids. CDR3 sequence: CASSVGDWNEQFF. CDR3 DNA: TGTGCCAGCAGCGTAGGGGATTGGAATGAGCAGTTCTTC.

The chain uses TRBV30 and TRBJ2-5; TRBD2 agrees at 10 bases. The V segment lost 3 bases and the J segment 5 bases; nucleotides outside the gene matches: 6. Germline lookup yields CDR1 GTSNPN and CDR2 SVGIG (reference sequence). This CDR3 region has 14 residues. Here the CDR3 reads CAWRGLAGEETQYF. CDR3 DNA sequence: TGTGCCTGGAGAGGTCTAGCGGGAGAGGAGACCCAGTACTTC.

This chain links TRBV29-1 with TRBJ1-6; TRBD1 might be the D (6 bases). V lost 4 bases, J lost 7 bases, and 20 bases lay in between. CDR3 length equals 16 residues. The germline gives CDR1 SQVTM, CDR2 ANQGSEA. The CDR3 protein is CSVAAGAGVGNSPLHF. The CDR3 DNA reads TGCAGCGTTGCAGCGGGGGCAGGGGTAGGAAATTCACCCCTCCACTTT. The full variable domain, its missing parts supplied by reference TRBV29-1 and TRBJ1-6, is SAVISQKPSRDICQRGTSLTIQCQVDSQVTMMFWYRQQPGQSLTLIATANQGSEATYESGFVIDKFPISRPNLTFSTLTVSNMSPEDSSIYLCSVAAGAGVGNSPLHFGNGTRLTVT.

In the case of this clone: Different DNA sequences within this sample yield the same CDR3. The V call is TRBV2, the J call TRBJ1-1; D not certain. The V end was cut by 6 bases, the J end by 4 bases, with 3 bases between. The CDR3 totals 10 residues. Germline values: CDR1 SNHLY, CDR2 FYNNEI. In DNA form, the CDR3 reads TGTGCCAGCAGGGGCACTGAAGCTTTCTTT. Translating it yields CASRGTEAFF.

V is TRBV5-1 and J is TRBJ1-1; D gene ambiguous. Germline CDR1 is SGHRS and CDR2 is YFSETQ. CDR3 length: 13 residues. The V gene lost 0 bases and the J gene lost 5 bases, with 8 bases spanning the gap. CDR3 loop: CASSLDLGTEAFF. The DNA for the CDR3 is TGCGCCAGCAGCTTGGATCTGGGGACTGAAGCTTTCTTT.

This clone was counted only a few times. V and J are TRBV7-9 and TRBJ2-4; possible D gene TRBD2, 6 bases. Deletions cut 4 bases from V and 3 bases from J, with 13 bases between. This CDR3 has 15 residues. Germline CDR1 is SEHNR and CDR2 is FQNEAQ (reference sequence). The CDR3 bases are TGTGCCAGCAGCTCCGGGAGCCGGGACAAAAACATTCAGTACTTC. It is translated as CASSSGSRDKNIQYF.

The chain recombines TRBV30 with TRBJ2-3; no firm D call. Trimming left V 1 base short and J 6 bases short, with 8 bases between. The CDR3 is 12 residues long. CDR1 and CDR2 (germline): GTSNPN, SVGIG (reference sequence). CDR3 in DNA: TGTGCCTGGAGTGGCGTGTCGGATACGCAGTATTTT. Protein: CAWSGVSDTQYF.

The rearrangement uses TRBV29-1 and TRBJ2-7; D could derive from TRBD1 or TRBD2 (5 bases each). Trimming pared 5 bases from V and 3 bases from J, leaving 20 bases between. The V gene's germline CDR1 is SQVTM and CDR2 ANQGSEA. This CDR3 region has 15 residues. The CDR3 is CSVQGDGDKFYEQYF. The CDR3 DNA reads TGCAGCGTTCAAGGGGACGGCGACAAATTCTACGAGCAGTACTTC.

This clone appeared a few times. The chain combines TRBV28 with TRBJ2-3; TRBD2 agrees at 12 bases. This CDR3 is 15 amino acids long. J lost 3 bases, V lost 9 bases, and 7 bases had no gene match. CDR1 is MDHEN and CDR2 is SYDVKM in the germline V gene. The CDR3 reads CASMTSGRTTDTQYF. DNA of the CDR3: TGTGCCAGTATGACTAGCGGGAGAACAACAGATACGCAGTATTTT.

The CDR3 reads CSVWTENEQFF. The DNA for the CDR3 is TGCAGCGTGTGGACAGAGAATGAGCAGTTCTTC. The rearrangement joins TRBV29-1 to TRBJ2-1, with D possibly matching TRBD1 (6 bases). CDR1 is SQVTM, CDR2 ANQGSEA, per germline. The V and J ends lost 6 bases and 7 bases respectively, with 10 bases between them. CDR3 size: 11 residues.

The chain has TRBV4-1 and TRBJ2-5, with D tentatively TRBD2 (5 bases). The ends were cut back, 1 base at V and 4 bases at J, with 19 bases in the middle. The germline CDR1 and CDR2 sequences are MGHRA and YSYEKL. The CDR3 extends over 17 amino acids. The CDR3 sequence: CASSQVGFGLPGETQYF. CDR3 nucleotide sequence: TGCGCCAGCAGCCAAGTTGGATTCGGACTGCCAGGAGAGACCCAGTACTTC.

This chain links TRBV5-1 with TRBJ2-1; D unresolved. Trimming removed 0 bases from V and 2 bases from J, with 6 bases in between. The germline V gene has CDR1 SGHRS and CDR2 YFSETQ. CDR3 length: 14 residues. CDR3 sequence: CASSLAGPYNEQFF. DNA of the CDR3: TGCGCCAGCAGCTTGGCCGGGCCCTACAATGAGCAGTTCTTC.

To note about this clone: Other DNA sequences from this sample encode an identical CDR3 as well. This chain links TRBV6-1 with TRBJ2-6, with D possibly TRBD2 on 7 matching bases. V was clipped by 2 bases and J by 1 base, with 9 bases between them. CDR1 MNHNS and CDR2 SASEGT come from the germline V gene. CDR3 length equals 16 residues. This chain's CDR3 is CASSEKGGSGANVLTF. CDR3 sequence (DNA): TGTGCCAGCAGTGAAAAGGGGGGGTCTGGGGCCAACGTCCTGACTTTC.